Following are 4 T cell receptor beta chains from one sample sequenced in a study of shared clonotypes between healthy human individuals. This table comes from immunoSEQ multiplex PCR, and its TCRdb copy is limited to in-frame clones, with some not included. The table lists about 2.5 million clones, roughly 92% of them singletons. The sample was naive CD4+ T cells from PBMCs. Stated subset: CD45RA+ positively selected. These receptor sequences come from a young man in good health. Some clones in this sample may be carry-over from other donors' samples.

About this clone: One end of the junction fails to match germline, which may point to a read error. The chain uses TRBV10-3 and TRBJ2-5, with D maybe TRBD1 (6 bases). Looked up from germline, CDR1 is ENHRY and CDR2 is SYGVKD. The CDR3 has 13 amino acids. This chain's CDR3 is CAISESEYRVLDF. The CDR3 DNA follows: TGTGCCATCAGTGAGTCGGAATACAGGGTATTGGACTTC.

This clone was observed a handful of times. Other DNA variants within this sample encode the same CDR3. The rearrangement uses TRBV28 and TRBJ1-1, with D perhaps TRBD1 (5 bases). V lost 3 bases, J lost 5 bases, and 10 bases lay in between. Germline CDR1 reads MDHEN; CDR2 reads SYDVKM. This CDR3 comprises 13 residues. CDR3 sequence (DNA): TGTGCCAGCAGTTTTGGGGGGTGGACTGAAGCTTTCTTT. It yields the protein CASSFGGWTEAFF.

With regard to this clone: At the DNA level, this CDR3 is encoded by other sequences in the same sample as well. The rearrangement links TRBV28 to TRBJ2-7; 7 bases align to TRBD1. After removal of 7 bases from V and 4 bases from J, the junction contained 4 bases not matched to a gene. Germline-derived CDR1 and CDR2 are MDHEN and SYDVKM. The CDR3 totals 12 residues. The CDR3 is CASKTGSYEQYF. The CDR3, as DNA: TGTGCCAGCAAGACAGGGTCGTACGAGCAGTACTTC.

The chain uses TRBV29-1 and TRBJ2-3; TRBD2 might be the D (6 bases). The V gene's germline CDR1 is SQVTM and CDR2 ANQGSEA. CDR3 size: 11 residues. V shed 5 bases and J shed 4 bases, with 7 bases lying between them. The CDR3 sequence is CSVPGADTQYF. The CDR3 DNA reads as TGCAGCGTTCCGGGGGCAGATACGCAGTATTTT.